These 20 T cell receptor beta chains were sequenced from one sample in a study of molecular identifiers for immune sequencing clone quantification. TCRdb redid the calling of the PCR reads with MiXCR, one entry per CDR3 protein. Here the sample spans some 65,000 distinct CDR3 sequences, under 20% being singletons. Sequenced: naive CD8+ T cells from blood, with Jurkat cell RNA spiked in. Subset reported: FACS-sorted CD8+CD4-CCR7+CD45RA+ naive T cells. Source of these receptors: a human donor in good health. Some libraries in this study had Jurkat cell RNA spiked in.

This clonotype occurred many times. The gene calls are TRBV14 and TRBJ2-3; the D gene is possibly TRBD2 (6 bases). Trimming cost V 0 bases and J 2 bases, with 12 bases left between them. CDR3 length: 16 residues. Germline values: CDR1 SGHDN, CDR2 FVKESK. CDR3 DNA sequence: TGTGCCAGCAGCCAAGACCGGGAGATGGTCACAGATACGCAGTATTTT. It translates to CASSQDREMVTDTQYF.

This clonotype was seen a few times. The chain joins TRBV10-2 to TRBJ2-1; 9 bases are a match to TRBD1. The germline V gene has CDR1 WSHSY and CDR2 SAAADI. The CDR3 sequence is 13 residues long. V lost 8 bases and J lost 8; bases outside the gene matches: 7. CDR3 sequence reads: CASGPTGGHEQFF. CDR3 DNA sequence: TGCGCCAGCGGCCCAACAGGGGGCCATGAGCAGTTCTTC.

On this clonotype itself: In this CDR3 the conserved last residue, phenylalanine or tryptophan, is missing, so a read error is likely. CDR3 nucleotide sequence: TGTGCCAGCAGCCTCTACGAGCAGTACCTC. It specifies CASSLYEQYL. The chain carries TRBV11-2 and TRBJ2-7; D gene ambiguous. The CDR3 runs to 10 residues. Germline CDR1 SGHAT, CDR2 FQNNGV. V was clipped by 5 bases and J by 3 bases, with 2 bases between them.

This clonotype was observed a handful of times. Just one base apart from a much larger clone, this may be a read error. The V call is TRBV14, the J call TRBJ1-2; TRBD1 matches 8 bases. From germline, CDR1 is SGHDN and CDR2 FVKESK. The ends lost 7 bases at V and 6 bases at J; junction bases unmatched: 13. The CDR3 sequence is 15 residues long. CDR3 coding DNA: TGTGCCAGCAACCCGGGCACAGGGGGACCGCATGGCTACACCTTC. Its protein product is CASNPGTGGPHGYTF.

In the case of this clonotype: This clone may be a read error of a much larger clone one base away. The chain recombines TRBV13 with TRBJ1-1, with 10 bases lining up with TRBD1. The CDR3 sequence is 14 residues long. Germline values: CDR1 PRHDT, CDR2 FYEKMQ (reference sequence). The CDR3: CASSPGTGVTEASF. As DNA, the CDR3 is TGTGCCAGCAGCCCCGGGACAGGGGTCACTGAAGCTTCCTTT.

This clonotype occurred many times. This chain links TRBV7-2 with TRBJ1-3; D gene ambiguous. V was shortened by 2 bases and J by 1 base, with 18 bases between the two germline ends. The CDR3 length is 18 residues. Per germline, CDR1 SGHTA and CDR2 FQGNSA. The CDR3 DNA follows: TGTGCCAGCAGCTTAATATCGGGCCTCTCGGGGTCTGGAAACACCATATATTTT. Amino acid sequence: CASSLISGLSGSGNTIYF.

The sample holds many counts of this clonotype. V and J are TRBV29-1 and TRBJ1-1; D call uncertain. Germline values: CDR1 SQVTM, CDR2 ANQGSEA. CDR3 size: 10 residues. The germline V and J ends were trimmed by 7 bases and 5 bases, with 8 bases remaining between them. CDR3 DNA: TGCAGCGCCTGGGGTACTGAAGCTTTCTTT. Translating it yields CSAWGTEAFF. Filled out from reference TRBV29-1 and TRBJ1-1, the complete variable domain reads SAVISQKPSRDICQRGTSLTIQCQVDSQVTMMFWYRQQPGQSLTLIATANQGSEATYESGFVIDKFPISRPNLTFSTLTVSNMSPEDSSIYLCSAWGTEAFFGQGTRLTVV.

Remarks on this clonotype: Since a much larger clone is just one base distant, this may be a read error. The chain links TRBV5-1 to TRBJ2-3; possibly TRBD2 for D (5 bases). The CDR3 is 15 amino acids. Germline V CDR1 and CDR2: SGHRS, YFSETQ. V was shortened by 0 bases and J by 6 bases, with 14 bases between the two germline ends. The CDR3 region has the DNA TGCGCCAGCAGCTTGGCCGGGATAATGGGGGATACGCAGTATTTT. As protein: CASSLAGIMGDTQYF.

This clonotype has ten or more counts. The rearrangement links TRBV6-6 to TRBJ2-3, with 7 bases aligning to TRBD2. CDR3 length equals 18 residues. The V and J ends lost 1 base and 4 bases, in that order; junction bases with no gene match: 14. Germline CDR1 MNHNY, CDR2 SVGAGI (reference sequence). The CDR3 nucleotides are TGTGCCAGCAGTTACTTTCTGGGGGGGGAAGAAGCCGCAGATACGCAGTATTTT. Residues: CASSYFLGGEEAADTQYF.

This clonotype was seen many times. This chain connects TRBV7-8 to TRBJ1-4; D might be TRBD1 (6 bases). This CDR3 comprises 14 residues. V lost 5 bases, J lost 7 bases, and 14 bases lay in between. Germline lookup yields CDR1 SGHVS and CDR2 FQNEAQ. The CDR3 protein is CASSADRRGEKLFF. The CDR3 DNA follows: TGTGCCAGCAGCGCCGACAGGAGGGGTGAAAAACTGTTTTTT.

The V gene is TRBV29-1, the J gene TRBJ2-1, with 13 bases matching TRBD2. This CDR3 has 18 residues. Germline V CDR1 and CDR2: SQVTM, ANQGSEA. V trimming: 1 base; J trimming: 1 base; junction bases outside the gene matches: 7. CDR3 loop: CSVEGLGTSGTSYNEQFF. CDR3 nucleotide sequence: TGCAGCGTTGAAGGGTTGGGGACTAGCGGGACTTCCTACAATGAGCAGTTCTTC.

The rearrangement joins TRBV29-1 to TRBJ1-2; 10 bases map to TRBD1. Germline CDR1 reads SQVTM; CDR2 reads ANQGSEA. The CDR3 spans 16 residues. After removal of 4 bases from V and 5 bases from J, the junction contained 13 bases not matched to a gene. CDR3 DNA sequence: TGCAGCGTTGTTTTGACAGGGGGCGCGGGAGATTATGGCTACACCTTC. It codes for CSVVLTGGAGDYGYTF. Full variable domain (missing parts from reference TRBV29-1 and TRBJ1-2): SAVISQKPSRDICQRGTSLTIQCQVDSQVTMMFWYRQQPGQSLTLIATANQGSEATYESGFVIDKFPISRPNLTFSTLTVSNMSPEDSSIYLCSVVLTGGAGDYGYTFGSGTRLTVV.

This clonotype was detected many times. V and J are TRBV7-9 and TRBJ2-3, with TRBD1 identical over 10 bases. This CDR3 is 15 amino acids long. J gave up 5 bases and V 3 bases, and 5 bases lay outside the gene matches. Germline CDR1 is SEHNR and CDR2 is FQNEAQ (reference sequence). The CDR3 protein is CASSFSGQGGDTQYF. The CDR3 DNA sequence: TGTGCCAGCAGCTTCTCCGGACAGGGGGGAGATACGCAGTATTTT.

This clonotype came up many times. J is TRBJ2-5 and V is TRBV15; D is unresolved. The V and J ends lost 0 bases and 4 bases respectively, with 3 bases between them. From germline, CDR1 is LNHNV and CDR2 YYDKDF (reference sequence). CDR3 length equals 12 residues. The CDR3 sequence: CATSRDGETQYF. The DNA of the CDR3 is TGTGCCACCAGCAGAGATGGAGAGACCCAGTACTTC.

As concerns this clonotype: A much larger clone sits a single nucleotide away, making a read error possible. The final CDR3 position lacks the conserved phenylalanine or tryptophan, pointing to a likely read error. The chain joins TRBV27 to TRBJ2-5, with 9 positions matching TRBD1. Germline V lookup: CDR1 MNHEY, CDR2 SMNVEV (reference sequence). The length of the CDR3 is 15 residues. V shed 5 bases and J 4 bases; nucleotides not matched to a gene: 8. This chain's CDR3 is CASSPGQGVIETQYS. The CDR3 DNA reads as TGTGCCAGCAGTCCGGGACAGGGTGTGATAGAGACCCAGTACTCC.

This clonotype was detected many times. The chain couples TRBV6-2 or TRBV6-3 to TRBJ2-2, with 7 bases matching TRBD2. The CDR3 sequence is 15 residues long. Germline lookup yields CDR1 MNHEY and CDR2 SVGEGT. The J segment lost 2 bases and the V segment lost 4 bases, leaving 4 bases of the junction unmatched. CDR3 residues: CASSSLAVNTGELFF. As DNA, the CDR3 is TGTGCCAGCAGTTCCCTAGCGGTTAACACCGGGGAGCTGTTTTTT.

The table lists this clonotype with many counts. The chain employs TRBV7-9 and TRBJ1-4; D gene unclear. The CDR3 sequence is 15 residues long. Trimming left V 2 bases short and J 0 bases short, with 7 bases between. Germline CDR1 SEHNR, CDR2 FQNEAQ (reference sequence). As DNA, the CDR3 is TGTGCCAGCAGCTTAACACAGACAACTAATGAAAAACTGTTTTTT. As protein: CASSLTQTTNEKLFF. Together with reference TRBV7-9 and TRBJ1-4, the CDR3 gives the full variable domain: DTGVSQNPRHKITKRGQNVTFRCDPISEHNRLYWYRQTLGQGPEFLTYFQNEAQLEKSRLLSDRFSAERPKGSFSTLEIQRTEQGDSAMYLCASSLTQTTNEKLFFGSGTQLSVL.

This clonotype was seen a few times. This chain links TRBV24-1 with TRBJ1-5; 8 nucleotides align to TRBD1. Unmatched junction bases numbered 9, after V lost 4 bases and J lost 5 bases. CDR3 size: 16 residues. Germline CDR1 KGHDR, CDR2 SFDVKD. CDR3 sequence: CATSEKDREVDQPQHF. The DNA for the CDR3 is TGTGCCACCAGTGAAAAGGACAGGGAGGTTGATCAGCCCCAGCATTTT.

This clonotype has ten or more counts. This chain joins TRBV7-2 and TRBJ2-7, with D maybe TRBD2 (6 bases). CDR1 is SGHTA, CDR2 FQGNSA, per germline. There are 12 residues in the CDR3. V was pared by 5 bases and J by 7 bases, with 12 bases between. The CDR3 protein is CASSAGGYEQYF. In DNA form, the CDR3 reads TGTGCCAGCAGCGCCGGAGGGTATGAGCAGTACTTC.

This chain uses TRBV6-1 with TRBJ2-7; D is ambiguous. CDR3 length: 15 residues. Trimming removed 3 bases from V and 2 bases from J, with 14 bases in between. Looked up from germline, CDR1 is MNHNS and CDR2 is SASEGT. The DNA of the CDR3 is TGTGCCAGCAGTGATTGGCTAGAGCCTCCCTACGAGCAGTACTTC. Its protein product is CASSDWLEPPYEQYF.